This T cell receptor (beta chain) is from a study of T cells in Graves' hyperthyroidism and ophthalmopathy (dated by TCRdb to about 2019). Turning to the overall study: Peripheral blood samples were taken at initial diagnosis, before any treatment was given. To identify TCR V-J signatures that set the groups apart, the researchers used a discovery cohort of roughly 100 patients, made up of 40 to 45 with Graves' ophthalmopathy and some 55 with stable Graves' hyperthyroidism. An independent validation cohort of some 18 hyperthyroidism patients and 17 patients who later progressed to ophthalmopathy tested prospective prediction of ophthalmopathy. The 85 to 100 discovery patients were divided at random into training and test sets in a 7:3 ratio. In addition, the study compared T-cell repertoires in thyroid tissue and in blood from roughly six Graves' hyperthyroidism patients. Once sampling was done, hyperthyroidism patients were given methimazole at a starting dose of 30 mg daily, whereas ophthalmopathy patients were given high-dose intravenous methylprednisolone. TCR Vbeta CDR3 sequencing of 135 peripheral blood samples (over 40 ophthalmopathy, 75 hyperthyroidism and some 17 progressor patients) is reported in the paper. Study-level results and caveats: During validation, the model predicted progression to ophthalmopathy a median of about 6.3 months ahead of onset, with 60% to 71% sensitivity and 72% to 85% specificity. Sample size was not statistically predetermined, and investigators were not blinded to group allocation. A 13 V-J signature model separated ophthalmopathy from stable hyperthyroidism, with around 91% sensitivity and about 81% specificity in cross-validation and 80%/75% in testing. Most expanded thyroid clonotypes (frequency above 0.001) were also found in blood, which suggests that blood repertoires may mirror thyroid immune responses.

The TCR beta CDR3 regions were amplified from the RNA transcripts. A first-round RT-PCR of the TCR CDR3 used the HTBI primer set with the Qiagen OneStep RT-PCR kit. Libraries were constructed in a second round of multiplex PCR, after which size selection and purification were performed. Libraries were sequenced paired-end with 100 bp reads on an Illumina HiSeq2000. The study's processing was this. SOAPnuke was used to process the raw data, with reads discarded if the reads contained adapters or uncalled bases, had a mean Phred below 15, or lacked an exact constant-primer or identifier match. COPE v1.2.5 was used to merge high-quality paired reads, and clonotypes were defined as unique nucleotide sequences. MiTCR v1.1 was used to align the clonotypes against IMGT TRBV, TRBD and TRBJ reference segments. The analysis included only V-J combinations with a frequency above 0.0001, which together covered roughly 99% of the repertoires. A TCS score was defined as the ratio of F50 (clonal expansion) to E x V (chaos), with BLOSUM62-based TCRdist applied between CDR3 peptides within each V-J. Welch's t-statistics and random forest reduced around 520 V-J features to some 14, which were used in a naive Bayes classifier (R e1071). TCRdb reanalyzed the raw reads on its own, using fastp at Q25 for trimming and MiXCR for clone calling, and kept in-frame beta chains. Rows merge per CDR3 protein into single entries with the most common DNA and genes. The V and J calls and clone size come from TCRdb's table, not from the authors' own analysis. This sample holds 300,000 to 400,000 distinct CDR3 sequences; about 14% were observed only once. The ten largest clones represent approximately 9.9% of the sample.

Reading from cysteine to phenylalanine, the CDR3 counts 17 amino acids. Kept here is only the CDR3 DNA, which spans 51 bases and is read in frame from base 1. Germline trimming: 4 bases from V, 0 bases from J; junction bases outside gene matches: 4. CDR1 and CDR2, per the germline V gene, are SNHLY and FYNNEI. Stable Graves' hyperthyroidism was defined as no progression to ophthalmopathy during 18 months of follow-up. The hyperthyroidism patients were between 18 and 65 years old and newly diagnosed, with a disease duration of less than 2 months. Any patient with an uncontrolled infection, another autoimmune disease, pregnancy or lactation was excluded. Diagnoses were established on the basis of clinical symptoms, serum thyroxine and TRAb, thyroid ultrasound, and orbital computed tomography. Ficoll-Paque density gradient centrifugation was used to isolate PBMCs from under 11 ml of fresh peripheral blood. Total RNA was extracted using Trizol reagent, and RNA quality was assessed on an Agilent 2100 Bioanalyzer.

This clonotype was seen many times. The antigen this receptor binds is unknown. There are no base qualities to consult, and no much larger clone falls within one base. The sample consisted of blood. The source is a woman in her fifties or sixties with Graves' hyperthyroidism. The sequence links TRBV2 to TRBJ2-1; 12 central bases correspond to TRBD2. The CDR3 sequence is CASSGSSGRASYNEQFF. At the DNA level, the sequence is TGTGCCAGCAGTGGCTCTAGCGGGAGGGCCTCCTACAATGAGCAGTTCTTC.